This TCR beta chain was recovered during a study of T cells expressing NK-cell markers. Study information: Sorted CD3+CD56+NKG2C+, CD3+CD56+NKG2C- and CD3+CD56-NKG2C+ T-cell subsets were beta-chain profiled.

This CDR3 is 13 amino acids long. Per the germline V gene, CDR1 is MNHEY and CDR2 is SVGAGI. As to this clonotype: Its cognate antigen is unknown.

Findings and limits, study-wide: The study did not resolve the HCMV specificity of expanded NKG2C+ T cell clones. More than 5 donors showed dominant NKG2C+ clonotypes comprising about 1.0-7.5% of their CD8+ T cells. Dominance of the CD3+CD56-NKG2C+ fraction by these clonotypes also held in a handful of donors.

Reprocessing the 5' RACE reads, TCRdb reports a single entry for every CDR3 protein and omits DNA. The sample totals about 550,000 distinct CDR3 sequences; its top ten clones hold about 3.6%. Material for sequencing was blood T cells: a sorted CD56 or NKG2C T cell subset, CD4+ or CD8+ T cells, or bulk PBMC T cells (not recorded which). This clonotype was obtained from a man younger than 30 in good health. The J gene is TRBJ1-1, the V gene TRBV6-5; TCRdb outputs TRBD1, but without DNA this stays unchecked. The CDR3 loop is CAILTGVNTEAFF.